A selection of T cell receptor beta chains follows, all from one sample in a study of post-analysis software for immune sequencing data. Via MiXCR, TCRdb re-called the PCR reads, giving one row per CDR3 protein. This table has 740,000 or so distinct CDR3 sequences, approximately 50% appearing once. Sequenced: blood. The source of these receptors is a girl aged 10-17 years with multiple sclerosis. The CDR3 runs from the conserved cysteine through the conserved F or W. D genes are given only for firm matches. The size field is filled for only some rows; it gives once, few, many or a size class.

clone size: few; D gene: TRBD2; V gene: TRBV9; J gene: TRBJ2-1; CDR3 DNA: TGTGCCAGCAGCGTACGAGCGGGGTACAATGAGCAGTTCTTC; CDR3 protein: CASSVRAGYNEQFF
clone size: .; D gene: .; V gene: TRBV5-5; J gene: TRBJ2-1; CDR3 DNA: TGTGCCAGCAGCTTCAGATCGGGACGGACCAACAATGAGCAGTTCTTC; CDR3 protein: CASSFRSGRTNNEQFF
clone size: once; D gene: .; V gene: TRBV27; J gene: TRBJ1-2; CDR3 DNA: TGTGCCAGCAGTTTGGGGGACCGCTATGGCTACACCTTC; CDR3 protein: CASSLGDRYGYTF
clone size: few; D gene: TRBD2; V gene: TRBV7-7; J gene: TRBJ2-7; CDR3 DNA: TGTGCTAGCAGCCCTAGCGGGATGCCGGGGGTCGAGCAGTACTTC; CDR3 protein: CASSPSGMPGVEQYF
clone size: few; D gene: .; V gene: TRBV5-1; J gene: TRBJ2-3; CDR3 DNA: TGCGCCAGCAGCTTGGCCGGCGGGGACGGAAGAAGGCAGTATTTT; CDR3 protein: CASSLAGGDGRRQYF
clone size: .; D gene: TRBD2; V gene: TRBV20-1; J gene: TRBJ2-5; CDR3 DNA: TGCAGTGTCTTGGTAGCGGGAGAGGGGACCCAGTACTTC; CDR3 protein: CSVLVAGEGTQYF
clone size: .; D gene: .; V gene: TRBV27; J gene: TRBJ2-5; CDR3 DNA: TGTGCCAGCAGTTTATTGCCCCAGGGCCAAGAGACCCAGTACTTC; CDR3 protein: CASSLLPQGQETQYF
clone size: .; D gene: .; V gene: TRBV4-1; J gene: TRBJ1-5; CDR3 DNA: TGCGCCAGCAGCCAAGTCGGGGGCAAAGGCAATCAGCCCCAGCATTTT; CDR3 protein: CASSQVGGKGNQPQHF
clone size: .; D gene: TRBD1; V gene: TRBV11-1; J gene: TRBJ2-7; CDR3 DNA: TGTGCCAGCAGCTTACAGGGGGTTTCGTACGAGCAGTACTTC; CDR3 protein: CASSLQGVSYEQYF
clone size: few; D gene: TRBD2; V gene: TRBV9; J gene: TRBJ2-3; CDR3 DNA: TGTGCCAGCAGAAGGACTAGCGGGAGTTCAGATACGCAGTATTTT; CDR3 protein: CASRRTSGSSDTQYF
clone size: .; D gene: TRBD1; V gene: TRBV24-1; J gene: TRBJ2-5; CDR3 DNA: TGTGCCACCAGTGACCGGACAGGAGGAGAGACCCAGTACTTC; CDR3 protein: CATSDRTGGETQYF
clone size: .; D gene: .; V gene: TRBV5-1; J gene: TRBJ1-4; CDR3 DNA: TGCGCCAGCAGCATAGGCTCAACTAATGAAAAACGGTTTTTT; CDR3 protein: CASSIGSTNEKRFF
clone size: .; D gene: .; V gene: TRBV5-1; J gene: TRBJ1-1; CDR3 DNA: TGCGCCAGCAGCTCCTGGACAAGCATGAACACTGAAGCTTTCTTT; CDR3 protein: CASSSWTSMNTEAFF
clone size: .; D gene: TRBD1; V gene: TRBV6-6; J gene: TRBJ2-3; CDR3 DNA: TGTGCCAGCAGTTGCGTAAGACAGGGAGATACGCAGTATTTT; CDR3 protein: CASSCVRQGDTQYF
clone size: few; D gene: .; V gene: TRBV29-1; J gene: TRBJ1-5; CDR3 DNA: TGCAGCGTGTCCGACGCTAGCAATCAGCCCCAGCATTTT; CDR3 protein: CSVSDASNQPQHF
clone size: .; D gene: .; V gene: TRBV10-3; J gene: TRBJ1-2; CDR3 DNA: TGTGCCATCACAGACGGGGTAAACTATGGCTACACCTTC; CDR3 protein: CAITDGVNYGYTF
clone size: .; D gene: TRBD2; V gene: TRBV12-3/TRBV12-4; J gene: TRBJ2-7; CDR3 DNA: TGTGCCAGCAGTTTGCGCGGGAGGGCCGCCGAGCAGTACTTC; CDR3 protein: CASSLRGRAAEQYF
clone size: .; D gene: .; V gene: TRBV6-1; J gene: TRBJ2-1; CDR3 DNA: TGTGCCAGCAGCCCTTCAGGCCCCCTCTACAATGAGCAGTTCTTC; CDR3 protein: CASSPSGPLYNEQFF
clone size: .; D gene: .; V gene: TRBV20-1; J gene: TRBJ1-5; CDR3 DNA: TGCAGTGCTAGACGCGGGCCGAAGGGGGTAATGAAGCCCCAGCATTTT; CDR3 protein: CSARRGPKGVMKPQHF
clone size: .; D gene: .; V gene: TRBV3-1; J gene: TRBJ2-5; CDR3 DNA: TGTGCCAGCAGCCAAAACGGGGTCTTTCGAACCCAGTACTTC; CDR3 protein: CASSQNGVFRTQYF
clone size: .; D gene: .; V gene: TRBV15; J gene: TRBJ2-3; CDR3 DNA: TGTGCCACCAGCAGGGAGTTGGGGGATCATACGCAGTATTTT; CDR3 protein: CATSRELGDHTQYF
clone size: .; D gene: .; V gene: TRBV10-3; J gene: TRBJ2-1; CDR3 DNA: TGTGCCATCAGTGAGAAGGGGACCTACAATGAGCAGTTCTTC; CDR3 protein: CAISEKGTYNEQFF
clone size: few; D gene: .; V gene: TRBV7-9; J gene: TRBJ1-2; CDR3 DNA: TGTGCCAGCAGCTTACGATCGGGGGCTTGGGGCTACACCTTC; CDR3 protein: CASSLRSGAWGYTF
clone size: .; D gene: TRBD1; V gene: TRBV6-5; J gene: TRBJ1-2; CDR3 DNA: TGTGCCAGCAGTTACTCGAAGGGACAGGCGTACACCTTC; CDR3 protein: CASSYSKGQAYTF
clone size: few; D gene: .; V gene: TRBV5-1; J gene: TRBJ2-1; CDR3 DNA: TGCGCCAGCAGCTTGTTCACTCCCGGCATCGATGAGCAGTTCTTC; CDR3 protein: CASSLFTPGIDEQFF
clone size: many; D gene: TRBD2; V gene: TRBV5-1; J gene: TRBJ2-5; CDR3 DNA: TGCGCCAGCAGCTTGGGGACTAGCGGGACGGAGACCCAGTACTTC; CDR3 protein: CASSLGTSGTETQYF
clone size: .; D gene: .; V gene: TRBV5-1; J gene: TRBJ2-3; CDR3 DNA: TGCGCCAGCAGCTTAACCGGGAGTGCAGGCACAGATACGCAGTATTTT; CDR3 protein: CASSLTGSAGTDTQYF
clone size: .; D gene: .; V gene: TRBV7-3; J gene: TRBJ2-3; CDR3 DNA: TGTGCCAGCAGCGAGTTTCAGGGACCCACAGATACGCAGTATTTT; CDR3 protein: CASSEFQGPTDTQYF
clone size: .; D gene: TRBD1; V gene: TRBV4-1; J gene: TRBJ2-5; CDR3 DNA: TGCGCCAGCAGCCAGCTCCCCGGGACAGGGCAAGAGACCCAGTACTTC; CDR3 protein: CASSQLPGTGQETQYF
clone size: .; D gene: .; V gene: TRBV29-1; J gene: TRBJ2-1; CDR3 DNA: TGCAGCGTTGTAAGGGTTAATGAGCAGTTCTTC; CDR3 protein: CSVVRVNEQFF
clone size: .; D gene: .; V gene: TRBV6-6; J gene: TRBJ1-2; CDR3 DNA: TGTGCCAGCAGTTACTCTGGACAGCCCTACTATGGCTACACCTTC; CDR3 protein: CASSYSGQPYYGYTF
clone size: .; D gene: TRBD1; V gene: TRBV5-1; J gene: TRBJ1-2; CDR3 DNA: TGCGCCAGCAGTTCTATCCCGGGACAGGTTTTTAACTATGGCTACACCTTC; CDR3 protein: CASSSIPGQVFNYGYTF
clone size: .; D gene: TRBD1; V gene: TRBV6-5; J gene: TRBJ1-6; CDR3 DNA: TGTGCCAGCAGTTTTCGTTTGTTGGACAGGAGGAATGATTCACCCCTCCACTTT; CDR3 protein: CASSFRLLDRRNDSPLHF
clone size: .; D gene: .; V gene: TRBV12-3/TRBV12-4; J gene: TRBJ2-1; CDR3 DNA: TGTGCCAGCAGTTTAGGCGGGGTTACCTACAATGAGCAGTTCTTC; CDR3 protein: CASSLGGVTYNEQFF
clone size: .; D gene: .; V gene: TRBV7-9; J gene: TRBJ2-1; CDR3 DNA: TGTGCCAGCAACCCCCCCCAGGCTTCCTACAATGAGCAGTTCTTC; CDR3 protein: CASNPPQASYNEQFF
clone size: .; D gene: TRBD2; V gene: TRBV20-1; J gene: TRBJ2-7; CDR3 DNA: TGCAGTGCTAGAGAGGGCAGCGGGAGGGCGAAGGTCGAGCAGTACTTC; CDR3 protein: CSAREGSGRAKVEQYF
clone size: few; D gene: .; V gene: TRBV5-1; J gene: TRBJ2-4; CDR3 DNA: TGCGCCAGCAGCTTGGCCGTAGGGGCCAAAAACATTCAGTACTTC; CDR3 protein: CASSLAVGAKNIQYF
clone size: .; D gene: TRBD1; V gene: TRBV11-2; J gene: TRBJ1-5; CDR3 DNA: TGTGCCAGCAGCCGAGCCGGGACAGGGTTAGGGGGCAATCAGCCCCAGCATTTT; CDR3 protein: CASSRAGTGLGGNQPQHF
clone size: .; D gene: .; V gene: TRBV10-3; J gene: TRBJ2-3; CDR3 DNA: TGTGCCATCAACCCAAACCGGGCCTCTGGGGGTACGCAGTATTTT; CDR3 protein: CAINPNRASGGTQYF
clone size: .; D gene: .; V gene: TRBV20-1; J gene: TRBJ1-2; CDR3 DNA: TGCAGTGCTAGTCTAGGGCCTTCCTATGGCTACACCTTC; CDR3 protein: CSASLGPSYGYTF
clone size: .; D gene: .; V gene: TRBV7-2; J gene: TRBJ2-7; CDR3 DNA: TGTGCCAGCAGCTTATTCATAGGCCAGGGCGAGCAGTACTTC; CDR3 protein: CASSLFIGQGEQYF
clone size: few; D gene: TRBD1; V gene: TRBV29-1; J gene: TRBJ2-1; CDR3 DNA: TGCAGCGCGGGACAGGCCTTGAGTGAGCAGTTCTTC; CDR3 protein: CSAGQALSEQFF
clone size: few; D gene: .; V gene: TRBV6-6; J gene: TRBJ2-5; CDR3 DNA: TGTGCCAGCAGTTACTCAGTGACTTCTCGGGAGCAGTACTTC; CDR3 protein: CASSYSVTSREQYF
clone size: .; D gene: TRBD1; V gene: TRBV7-8; J gene: TRBJ2-7; CDR3 DNA: TGTGCCACCGCTCCCCTTCCGCCGGGACAGGGCGCCTACGAGCAGTACTTC; CDR3 protein: CATAPLPPGQGAYEQYF
clone size: few; D gene: .; V gene: TRBV12-3/TRBV12-4; J gene: TRBJ1-6; CDR3 DNA: TGTGCCAGCAGACGGAGCTCCTATAATTCACCCCTCCACTTT; CDR3 protein: CASRRSSYNSPLHF
clone size: .; D gene: .; V gene: TRBV20-1; J gene: TRBJ2-7; CDR3 DNA: TGCAGTGCTAGGGGGGCCGCGAACAACTACGAGCAGTACTTC; CDR3 protein: CSARGAANNYEQYF
clone size: .; D gene: TRBD1; V gene: TRBV6-5; J gene: TRBJ1-2; CDR3 DNA: TGTGCCAGCAGTTACTCTACGACAGGGGTCTATGGCTACACCTTC; CDR3 protein: CASSYSTTGVYGYTF
clone size: .; D gene: .; V gene: TRBV2; J gene: TRBJ2-6; CDR3 DNA: TGTGCCAGCTCTTGGGGACGGGGCTCTGGGGCCAACGTCCTGACTTTC; CDR3 protein: CASSWGRGSGANVLTF
clone size: .; D gene: TRBD1; V gene: TRBV7-9; J gene: TRBJ2-3; CDR3 DNA: TGTGCCAGCAGCTTAGTCCAGGCAGGGGGCGCAGATACGCAGTATTTT; CDR3 protein: CASSLVQAGGADTQYF